Following are 31 T cell receptor beta chains from one sample sequenced in a study of identical twins. TCRdb passed the 5' RACE reads through MiXCR, listing each CDR3 protein once. This table has around 650,000 distinct CDR3 sequences, roughly 7.2% appearing once. These data also featured in a second study, about yellow fever vaccine responses in identical twins.

Specimen: PBMCs. These TCRs come from a woman younger than 35 in good health.

This clonotype was seen ten or more times. The chain recombines TRBV20-1 with TRBJ1-3; weak D call: TRBD1 (5 bases). This CDR3 has 14 residues. Trimming left V 7 bases short and J 3 bases short, with 16 bases between. In germline, CDR1 is DFQATT, CDR2 SNEGSKA (reference sequence). This CDR3 reads CSVPGGVFGNTIYF. CDR3 bases: TGCAGTGTGCCCGGGGGGGTGTTTGGAAACACCATATATTTT.

The chain has TRBV14 and TRBJ2-3; weak D call: TRBD2 (6 bases). The CDR3 totals 14 residues. Germline V gene lookup returns CDR1 SGHDN and CDR2 FVKESK. V gave up 3 bases and J gave up 4 bases, with 11 bases separating them. The CDR3 loop is CASSHGGLADTQYF. CDR3 bases: TGTGCCAGCAGCCACGGGGGACTCGCAGATACGCAGTATTTT. Full variable domain (missing parts from reference TRBV14 and TRBJ2-3): EAGVTQFPSHSVIEKGQTVTLRCDPISGHDNLYWYRRVMGKEIKFLLHFVKESKQDESGMPNNRFLAERTGGTYSTLKVQPAELEDSGVYFCASSHGGLADTQYFGPGTRLTVL.

The chain combines TRBV20-1 with TRBJ1-2; D remains ambiguous. V lost 7 bases to trimming and J lost 6 bases, with 15 bases between them. The CDR3 extends over 12 amino acids. The germline gives CDR1 DFQATT, CDR2 SNEGSKA (reference sequence). This chain's CDR3 is CSVNTMVDGYTF. The CDR3 DNA is TGCAGTGTAAACACAATGGTGGATGGCTACACCTTC.

This clonotype was counted at least ten times. As DNA, the CDR3 is TGCAGTGCTAGATACCTCTACAATGAGCAGTTCTTC. Protein: CSARYLYNEQFF. V gene TRBV20-1 combines with J gene TRBJ2-1; D is undetermined. The V and J ends lost 2 bases and 3 bases respectively, with 5 bases between them. From germline, CDR1 is DFQATT and CDR2 SNEGSKA (reference sequence). The CDR3 totals 12 residues.

This clonotype came up a few times. J is TRBJ1-2 and V is TRBV4-1; 8 bases map to TRBD1. The CDR3 contains 17 residues. After removal of 4 bases from V and 1 base from J, the junction contained 11 bases not matched to a gene. Germline loops: CDR1 MGHRA, CDR2 YSYEKL. The CDR3 region has the DNA TGCGCCAGCAGCCTGGACAGGGCCACTTTCGGTAACTATGGCTACACCTTC. Translated, it gives CASSLDRATFGNYGYTF.

The V gene is TRBV28, the J gene TRBJ2-7; possibly TRBD2 for D (6 bases). The CDR3 is 15 amino acids. The germline CDR1 and CDR2 sequences are MDHEN and SYDVKM. The ends were cut back, 2 bases at V and 3 bases at J, with 14 bases in the middle. CDR3 in DNA: TGTGCCAGCAGTTTAGGACCTGGCGGGAACTACGAGCAGTACTTC. Translation: CASSLGPGGNYEQYF.

The sample holds a few counts of this clonotype. The V and J genes are TRBV7-2 and TRBJ2-3; D remains unclear. Trimming took off 0 bases at V and 4 bases at J, with 8 bases between the two ends. The CDR3 sequence is 14 residues long. From germline, CDR1 is SGHTA and CDR2 FQGNSA. CDR3 nucleotide sequence: TGTGCCAGCAGCTTAGCGCTTGCGGCAGATACGCAGTATTTT. Its translation is CASSLALAADTQYF. Looking up the rest from reference TRBV7-2 and TRBJ2-3 gives the full variable domain: GAGVSQSPSNKVTEKGKDVELRCDPISGHTALYWYRQSLGQGLEFLIYFQGNSAPDKSGLPSDRFSAERTGGSVSTLTIQRTQQEDSAVYLCASSLALAADTQYFGPGTRLTVL.

This clonotype was counted ten times or more. This chain links TRBV7-9 with TRBJ2-5; 9 positions agree with TRBD1. This CDR3 is built from 15 residues. Germline values: CDR1 SEHNR, CDR2 FQNEAQ (reference sequence). Losses at the gene ends were 4 bases for V and 4 bases for J; bases not matched to a gene: 7. The DNA of the CDR3 is TGTGCCAGCAGCTCCTACAGGGGGCAGGTAGAGACCCAGTACTTC. It is translated as CASSSYRGQVETQYF. The full variable domain, with the rest looked up from reference TRBV7-9 and TRBJ2-5, is DTGVSQNPRHKITKRGQNVTFRCDPISEHNRLYWYRQTLGQGPEFLTYFQNEAQLEKSRLLSDRFSAERPKGSFSTLEIQRTEQGDSAMYLCASSSYRGQVETQYFGPGTRLLVL.

This clonotype has more than one count but fewer than ten. J is TRBJ2-3 and V is TRBV2; 12 bases fit TRBD1. The V gene end was trimmed by 4 bases and the J gene end by 0 bases; junction bases not matched to a gene: 8. The CDR3 runs to 18 residues. CDR1 SNHLY and CDR2 FYNNEI come from the germline V gene. Here the CDR3 reads CASSAVGTGGPSTDTQYF. CDR3 bases: TGTGCCAGCAGTGCAGTCGGGACAGGGGGCCCTAGCACAGATACGCAGTATTTT. Supplemented by reference TRBV2 and TRBJ2-3, the full variable domain reads EPEVTQTPSHQVTQMGQEVILRCVPISNHLYFYWYRQILGQKVEFLVSFYNNEISEKSEIFDDQFSVERPDGSNFTLKIRSTKLEDSAMYFCASSAVGTGGPSTDTQYFGPGTRLTVL.

Note on this clonotype: The junction does not match germline at one end; this may be a read error. V is TRBV6-5 and J is TRBJ1-1, with D possibly TRBD1 on 6 matching bases. CDR3 length equals 11 residues. Germline CDR1 MNHEY, CDR2 SVGAGI. CDR3 in DNA: TGTGCCGGCAGCGGAGGGGGTACAGGGTTCTTT. The encoded protein is CAGSGGGTGFF.

The sample holds many counts of this clonotype. The chain recombines TRBV5-1 with TRBJ1-2; D is unclear. V was clipped by 4 bases and J by 4 bases, with 14 bases between them. CDR1 is SGHRS, CDR2 YFSETQ, per germline. The CDR3 totals 14 residues. Here the CDR3 DNA reads TGCGCCAGCAGCCCGACGGGAGGGTCCTATGGCTACACCTTC. Its protein is CASSPTGGSYGYTF.

Concerning this clonotype itself: This may be a read error: a much more frequent sequence differs by one nucleotide. This chain joins TRBV7-9 and TRBJ2-2; D call uncertain. The V and J ends lost 7 bases and 3 bases respectively, with 9 bases between them. From germline, CDR1 is SEHNR and CDR2 FQNEAQ (reference sequence). This CDR3 region has 13 residues. CDR3 region: CASNTPDTGELFF. The CDR3 nucleotides read TGTGCCAGCAACACACCGGACACCGGGGAGCTGTTTTTT.

In its sample, this clonotype was seen many times. The genes are TRBV5-1 and TRBJ2-2; TRBD2 matches at 11 bases. CDR3 size: 16 residues. Germline V lookup: CDR1 SGHRS, CDR2 YFSETQ. The V segment lost 2 bases and the J segment 3 bases; nucleotides outside the gene matches: 3. The CDR3 spells CASSLRLAGHTGELFF. The CDR3 DNA reads TGCGCCAGCAGCTTACGACTAGCGGGGCACACCGGGGAGCTGTTTTTT.

The CDR3 region has the DNA TGTGCCACCAGTGATTTGCAATTCGGCAGGAATGAGCAGTTCTTC. Its translation is CATSDLQFGRNEQFF. The rearrangement joins TRBV24-1 to TRBJ2-1; D ambiguous. Germline V lookup: CDR1 KGHDR, CDR2 SFDVKD. V shed 0 bases and J shed 7 bases, with 12 bases lying between them. CDR3 length: 15 residues.

This chain links TRBV6-1 with TRBJ2-7, with 7 bases identical to TRBD2. Germline V lookup: CDR1 MNHNS, CDR2 SASEGT. V gave up 9 bases and J gave up 3 bases; unmatched junction bases: 5. This CDR3 comprises 12 residues. For the CDR3, the DNA is TGTGCCAGTCAGCGGGGTAACTACGAGCAGTACTTC. This codes for CASQRGNYEQYF.

This clonotype was found many times. The chain is built from TRBV3-1 and TRBJ1-1; a weak D match, TRBD1 (6 bases). Germline V CDR1 and CDR2: LGHDT, YNNKEL (reference sequence). V shed 1 base and J shed 1 base, with 10 bases lying between them. The CDR3 contains 15 residues. CDR3 residues: CASSQGGDKNTEAFF. In DNA form, the CDR3 reads TGTGCCAGCAGCCAAGGTGGGGACAAGAACACTGAAGCTTTCTTT.

The sample holds many counts of this clonotype. This chain links TRBV5-1 with TRBJ2-1; the D gene is possibly TRBD2 (6 bases). The CDR3 runs to 14 residues. V was pared by 2 bases and J by 5 bases, with 11 bases between. Germline CDR1 is SGHRS and CDR2 is YFSETQ. In DNA, the CDR3 is TGCGCCAGCAGCTTAGGAGGGGCAAACAATGAGCAGTTCTTC. It encodes CASSLGGANNEQFF. The entire variable domain, with the rest obtained from reference TRBV5-1 and TRBJ2-1, is as follows: KAGVTQTPRYLIKTRGQQVTLSCSPISGHRSVSWYQQTPGQGLQFLFEYFSETQRNKGNFPGRFSGRQFSNSRSEMNVSTLELGDSALYLCASSLGGANNEQFFGPGTRLTVL.

This clonotype was counted a few times. V usage is TRBV7-6 and J usage is TRBJ2-6; no firm D call. This CDR3 is 17 amino acids long. V was clipped by 4 bases and J by 0 bases, with 13 bases between them. Germline CDR1 is SGHVS and CDR2 is FNYEAQ. CDR3 bases: TGTGCCAGCAGCTCCTCTGGGTCATTCTCTGGGGCCAACGTCCTGACTTTC. Protein: CASSSSGSFSGANVLTF.

This clonotype was seen a handful of times. The V call is TRBV6-5, the J call TRBJ1-1, with 7 bases aligning to TRBD1. V gave up 4 bases and J gave up 0 bases; unmatched junction bases: 11. CDR1 and CDR2 (germline): MNHEY, SVGAGI. This CDR3 has 17 amino acids. The CDR3 nucleotides are TGTGCCAGCAGTTCAACCGGGACAGCAATCATGAACACTGAAGCTTTCTTT. This translates into CASSSTGTAIMNTEAFF.

The chain couples TRBV7-8 to TRBJ1-6, with 7 bases lining up with TRBD1. There are 17 residues in the CDR3. The V segment lost 0 bases and the J segment 9 bases; nucleotides outside the gene matches: 11. Germline values: CDR1 SGHVS, CDR2 FQNEAQ. Here the CDR3 DNA reads TGTGCCAGCAGCTTAGCGATAACAGGGGAATTGGGTTCACCCCTCCACTTT. Translated: CASSLAITGELGSPLHF.

This clonotype was detected many times. The rearrangement links TRBV5-1 to TRBJ2-5, with 10 bases that match TRBD1. The CDR3 consists of 14 residues. With V trimmed by 7 bases and J by 4 bases, 7 bases remained unmatched. In germline, CDR1 is SGHRS, CDR2 YFSETQ. CDR3 in amino acids: CASGSTGGAETQYF. Here the CDR3 DNA reads TGCGCCAGCGGTTCGACAGGGGGCGCAGAGACCCAGTACTTC.

This clonotype was detected a few times. V gene TRBV6-1 combines with J gene TRBJ1-5, with a possible D match to TRBD1 (5 bases). The CDR3 sequence is 14 residues long. V was pared by 2 bases and J by 6 bases, with 11 bases between. Germline CDR1 reads MNHNS; CDR2 reads SASEGT. DNA of the CDR3: TGTGCCAGCAGTGAATCGGGCGGGGGTCAGCCCCAGCATTTT. Amino acids: CASSESGGGQPQHF.

This clonotype was found many times. V is TRBV2 and J is TRBJ2-2, with 8 bases that match TRBD2. The CDR3 length is 15 residues. Trimming cost V 6 bases and J 3 bases; bases outside gene matches: 6. From germline, CDR1 is SNHLY and CDR2 FYNNEI. CDR3 nucleotide sequence: TGTGCCAGCAGCCATAGCGGGAAGGACACCGGGGAGCTGTTTTTT. This sequence encodes CASSHSGKDTGELFF.

This clonotype was counted only a few times. The V and J genes are TRBV12-3 or TRBV12-4 and TRBJ2-3; D gene uncertain. The CDR3 runs to 12 residues. Between the trimmed V and J ends, which lost 6 bases and 5 bases, there was a span of 9 bases. CDR3: CASSFFGDTQYF. The CDR3 coding sequence is TGTGCCAGCAGCTTTTTCGGAGATACGCAGTATTTT.

A few counts support this clonotype. The chain uses TRBV6-1 and TRBJ1-1, with a tentative D call TRBD1 (5 bases). Per the germline V gene, CDR1 is MNHNS and CDR2 is SASEGT. CDR3 length equals 17 residues. The germline V and J ends were trimmed by 5 bases and 1 base, with 20 bases remaining between them. CDR3 nucleotide sequence: TGTGCCAGCAGTACCCCGGGGAGGGGAGGGTCGAACACTGAAGCTTTCTTT. Amino acids: CASSTPGRGGSNTEAFF.

This clonotype was counted ten times or more. The chain couples TRBV5-1 to TRBJ2-1, with 7 bases lining up with TRBD2. CDR3 size: 14 residues. V lost 4 bases, J lost 5 bases, and 6 bases stayed unmatched. Germline CDR1 and CDR2: SGHRS and YFSETQ. This CDR3 reads CASSLGRGDNEQFF. DNA for the CDR3: TGCGCCAGCAGCCTCGGTCGGGGGGACAATGAGCAGTTCTTC. The whole variable domain, remainder taken from reference TRBV5-1 and TRBJ2-1, is KAGVTQTPRYLIKTRGQQVTLSCSPISGHRSVSWYQQTPGQGLQFLFEYFSETQRNKGNFPGRFSGRQFSNSRSEMNVSTLELGDSALYLCASSLGRGDNEQFFGPGTRLTVL.

The gene calls are TRBV5-1 and TRBJ1-1; 8 nucleotides line up with TRBD1. CDR1 and CDR2 (germline): SGHRS, YFSETQ. This CDR3 has 14 amino acids. V was clipped by 5 bases and J by 1 base; unmatched bases: 4. CDR3 in DNA: TGCGCCAGCAGACCCACAGGGGGGAACACTGAAGCTTTCTTT. It translates to CASRPTGGNTEAFF.

The V call is TRBV3-1, the J call TRBJ2-1; D gene uncertain. The CDR3 spans 16 residues. V dropped 4 bases and J dropped 0 bases, with 13 bases sitting between them. Per germline, CDR1 LGHDT and CDR2 YNNKEL (reference sequence). The chain's CDR3 is CASSRVSIGSYNEQFF. The CDR3 nucleotides read TGTGCCAGCAGCCGGGTCTCAATAGGCTCCTACAATGAGCAGTTCTTC.

In its sample, this clonotype was seen a few times. The CDR3 region has the DNA TGTGCCAGTAGTAGCAAGAGCGGGTCAAATCAGCCCCAGCATTTT. Its translation is CASSSKSGSNQPQHF. V is TRBV19 and J is TRBJ1-5; the D is unclear. CDR1 is LNHDA, CDR2 SQIVND, per germline (reference sequence). Trimming shortened V by 4 bases and J by 4 bases, and 14 bases separated the two germline ends. The CDR3 loop spans 15 amino acids.

This clonotype was found many times. The CDR3 region is CASSLKGQGWTEAFF. DNA of the CDR3: TGTGCCAGCAGTTTAAAAGGACAGGGGTGGACTGAAGCTTTCTTT. The chain uses TRBV6-5 and TRBJ1-1; 9 bases are a match to TRBD1. CDR1 MNHEY and CDR2 SVGAGI come from the germline V gene. Unmatched junction bases numbered 8, after V lost 4 bases and J lost 5 bases. This CDR3 contains 15 residues.

This clonotype was counted only a few times. V gene TRBV7-9 combines with J gene TRBJ1-2; a possible D gene is TRBD1 (6 bases). Trimming removed 5 bases at V and 2 bases at J, with 9 bases between. The CDR3 contains 13 residues. Per germline, CDR1 SEHNR and CDR2 FQNEAQ (reference sequence). CDR3 sequence reads: CASSRQVNYGYTF. The CDR3, as DNA: TGTGCCAGCAGCCGACAGGTGAACTATGGCTACACCTTC.